This TCR beta chain emerged from a study of identical twins. Notes on the study in general: Not following the same donors, the study drew its conclusions from cross-sectional statistical analysis. For monozygotic twins, models underestimated out-of-frame TCR alpha sharing.

Concerning this clonotype itself: What it binds is not known.

Everyone who gave samples was a healthy Caucasian. Via MiXCR, TCRdb re-called the 5' RACE reads, giving one row per CDR3 protein. The data show 450,000 to 650,000 distinct CDR3 sequences, approximately 10% seen once. The CDR3 sequence is 18 residues long. V was clipped by 2 bases and J by 0 bases; unmatched bases: 8. Germline lookup yields CDR1 MNHEY and CDR2 SVGAGI. Another study also made use of these data, one on yellow fever vaccine responses in identical twins. As reported in that work: Twins' vaccine T cell response reportedly seemed partly convergent, partly personalized.

The receptor was derived from a woman aged 18-29 years in good health. The V gene is TRBV6-5, the J gene TRBJ2-1, with TRBD2 identical over 9 bases. Source material: PBMCs. DNA of the CDR3: TGTGCCAGCAGTTACCCCATAGCGGGGGCGCGCTCCTACAATGAGCAGTTCTTC. Translated, it gives CASSYPIAGARSYNEQFF.